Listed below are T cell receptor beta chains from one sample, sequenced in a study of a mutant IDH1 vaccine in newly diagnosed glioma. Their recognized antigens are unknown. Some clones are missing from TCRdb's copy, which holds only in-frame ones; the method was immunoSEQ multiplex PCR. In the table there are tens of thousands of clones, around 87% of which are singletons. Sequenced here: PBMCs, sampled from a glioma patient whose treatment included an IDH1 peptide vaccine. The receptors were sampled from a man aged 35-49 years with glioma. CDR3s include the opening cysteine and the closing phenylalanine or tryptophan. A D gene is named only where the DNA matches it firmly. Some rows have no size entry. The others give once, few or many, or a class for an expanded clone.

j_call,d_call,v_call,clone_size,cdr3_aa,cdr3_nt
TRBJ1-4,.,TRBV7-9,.,CASSLPTGSGEKLFF,TGTGCCAGCAGCCTCCCGACGGGGTCGGGTGAAAAACTGTTTTTT
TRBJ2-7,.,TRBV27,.,CASSLPGATYEQYF,TGTGCCAGCAGTTTACCAGGGGCCACCTACGAGCAGTACTTC
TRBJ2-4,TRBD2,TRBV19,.,CASSASGLAEPGTKNIQYF,TGTGCCAGTAGTGCCTCGGGACTAGCGGAGCCCGGAACCAAAAACATTCAGTACTTC
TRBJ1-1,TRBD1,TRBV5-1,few,CASSLFQGAYTEAFF,TGCGCCAGCAGCTTGTTTCAGGGGGCATACACTGAAGCTTTCTTT
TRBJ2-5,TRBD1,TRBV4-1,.,CASSQPRDRVAAGRPTTQYF,TGCGCCAGCAGCCAACCGCGGGACAGGGTGGCGGCGGGACGACCGACGACCCAGTACTTC
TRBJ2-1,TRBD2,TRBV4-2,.,CASSLTFGTSGRNEQFF,TGTGCCAGCAGCCTTACCTTCGGGACTAGCGGGAGGAATGAGCAGTTCTTC
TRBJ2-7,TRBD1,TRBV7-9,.,CASSSSGTGVYEQYF,TGTGCCAGCAGCTCCTCCGGGACAGGGGTATACGAGCAGTACTTC
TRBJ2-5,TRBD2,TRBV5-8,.,CASRLAGGRETQYF,TGTGCCAGCAGACTAGCGGGAGGGAGGGAGACCCAGTACTTC
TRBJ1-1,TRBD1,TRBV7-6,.,CASSLVPGQGTDTEAFF,TGTGCCAGCAGCCTCGTCCCGGGACAGGGTACGGACACTGAAGCTTTCTTT
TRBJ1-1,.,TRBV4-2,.,CASSQQGGNTEAFF,TGTGCCAGCAGCCAACAGGGAGGGAACACTGAAGCTTTCTTT
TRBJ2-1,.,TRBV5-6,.,CASSFHRQGEQFF,TGTGCCAGCAGCTTTCATCGCCAGGGTGAGCAGTTCTTC
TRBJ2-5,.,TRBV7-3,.,CASSSSGETQYF,TGTGCCAGCAGCTCCAGCGGAGAGACCCAGTACTTC
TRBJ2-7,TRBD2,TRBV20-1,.,CSAKGLAGAYF,TGCAGTGCTAAGGGACTAGCGGGGGCGTACTTC
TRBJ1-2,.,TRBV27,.,CASSLSFRAPNYGYTF,TGTGCCAGCAGTTTATCGTTTAGGGCCCCAAACTATGGCTACACCTTC
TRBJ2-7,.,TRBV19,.,CASSTGTDAHEQYF,TGTGCCAGTAGTACCGGGACGGATGCGCACGAGCAGTACTTC
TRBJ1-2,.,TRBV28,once,CASSLLGNGYTF,TGTGCCAGCAGTTTACTGGGGAATGGCTACACCTTC
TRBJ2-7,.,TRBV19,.,CASSITMGAYEQYF,TGTGCCAGTAGTATTACCATGGGGGCCTACGAGCAGTACTTC
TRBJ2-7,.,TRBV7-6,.,CASSPGTPAYEQYF,TGTGCCAGCAGCCCCGGAACTCCGGCCTACGAGCAGTACTTC
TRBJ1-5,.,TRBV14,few,CASSQGQNQPQHF,TGTGCCAGCAGCCAAGGACAGAATCAGCCCCAGCATTTT
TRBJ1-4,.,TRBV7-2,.,CASSATWEDLLFF,TGTGCCAGCAGCGCCACCTGGGAGGATCTGCTGTTTTTT
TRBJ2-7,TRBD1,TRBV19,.,CASSMDRSSYEQYF,TGTGCCAGTAGTATGGACAGGTCCTCCTACGAGCAGTACTTC
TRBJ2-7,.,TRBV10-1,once,CASSDRWWGFTYEQYF,TGCGCCAGCAGTGATAGGTGGTGGGGGTTTACCTACGAGCAGTACTTC
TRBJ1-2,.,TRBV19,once,CASSIRRSAVRGYTF,TGTGCCAGTAGTATTAGGCGGTCGGCGGTCAGGGGCTACACCTTC
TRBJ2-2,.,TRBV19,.,CASSIGDLYTGELFF,TGTGCCAGTAGTATAGGTGACCTATACACCGGGGAGCTGTTTTTT
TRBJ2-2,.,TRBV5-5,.,CASSLLEFAGELFF,TGTGCCAGCAGCTTGCTAGAGTTCGCCGGGGAGCTGTTTTTT
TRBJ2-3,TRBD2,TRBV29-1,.,CSVATSEADTQYF,TGCAGCGTTGCGACTAGCGAGGCAGATACGCAGTATTTT